The 19 T cell receptor beta chains presented below share a single source sample, sequenced in a study of CD8 T cells in Susac syndrome. Random hexamers served to reverse transcribe about 0.5 to 1 ug RNA. TCRdb re-analysed the immunoSEQ multiplex PCR reads in MiXCR, keeping a single row per CDR3 protein. The data hold more than 200,000 distinct CDR3 sequences, with around 95% observed a single time. Sequencing was performed on CD4+ T cells from PBMCs. The receptors here all came from a human donor with multiple sclerosis.

Only one count was recorded for this clonotype. The chain recombines TRBV9 with TRBJ2-6; unclear D gene. CDR3 length: 14 residues. Germline loops: CDR1 SGDLS, CDR2 YYNGEE. The V gene lost 2 bases and the J gene lost 4 bases, with 7 bases spanning the gap. CDR3 sequence reads: CASSVRAGANVLTF. DNA of the CDR3: TGTGCCAGCAGCGTTAGGGCCGGGGCCAACGTCCTGACTTTC. Full variable domain (rest looked up from reference TRBV9 and TRBJ2-6): DSGVTQTPKHLITATGQRVTLRCSPRSGDLSVYWYQQSLDQGLQFLIQYYNGEERAKGNILERFSAQQFPDLHSELNLSSLELGDSALYFCASSVRAGANVLTFGAGSRLTVL.

V gene TRBV29-1 combines with J gene TRBJ1-1; D uncertain. The CDR3 consists of 11 residues. Trimming took 2 bases from V and 3 from J, leaving 4 bases between them. In germline, CDR1 is SQVTM, CDR2 ANQGSEA. This chain's CDR3 is CSVERDTEAFF. In DNA form, the CDR3 reads TGCAGCGTTGAACGGGACACTGAAGCTTTCTTT.

The chain has TRBV20-1 and TRBJ2-3, with 10 bases lining up with TRBD2. The junction had 10 bases not matched to a gene; V was cut back by 8 bases and J by 5 bases. In germline, CDR1 is DFQATT, CDR2 SNEGSKA (reference sequence). The CDR3 is 14 residues long. CDR3 loop: CSSGRAGGQDTQYF. In DNA form, the CDR3 reads TGCAGTTCCGGTCGAGCGGGGGGGCAAGATACGCAGTATTTT.

In nucleotides, the CDR3 is TGTGCCAGCAGCTTTGGGACGGGGCAAGAGACCCAGTACTTC. This gives the protein CASSFGTGQETQYF. The chain is built from TRBV13 and TRBJ2-5; D may correspond to TRBD1 or TRBD2 (5 bases each). The CDR3 extends over 14 amino acids. The germline V gene has CDR1 PRHDT and CDR2 FYEKMQ (reference sequence). V was trimmed by 3 bases and J by 2 bases, leaving 10 bases between them. Combining the CDR3 with reference TRBV13 and TRBJ2-5 gives the whole variable domain AAGVIQSPRHLIKEKRETATLKCYPIPRHDTVYWYQQGPGQDPQFLISFYEKMQSDKGSIPDRFSAQQFSDYHSELNMSSLELGDSALYFCASSFGTGQETQYFGPGTRLLVL.

The chain's CDR3 is CASSPAGVETQYF. CDR3 coding DNA: TGTGCCAGCAGCCCAGCGGGAGTGGAGACCCAGTACTTC. V usage is TRBV7-3 and J usage is TRBJ2-5, with 8 bases fitting TRBD2. The V gene end was trimmed by 5 bases and the J gene end by 5 bases; junction bases not matched to a gene: 4. CDR3 length: 13 amino acids. Germline V lookup: CDR1 SGHTA, CDR2 FQGTGA.

This clonotype appeared once. This chain joins TRBV4-1 and TRBJ2-3; D ambiguous. CDR1 is MGHRA, CDR2 YSYEKL, per germline. This CDR3 region has 14 residues. Between the trimmed V and J ends, which lost 1 base and 6 bases, there was a span of 11 bases. In DNA form, the CDR3 reads TGCGCCAGCAGCCAAGTTGGACCCATGGATACGCAGTATTTT. This sequence encodes CASSQVGPMDTQYF.

The chain combines TRBV12-3 or TRBV12-4 with TRBJ2-2; TRBD2 aligns across 8 bases. The V gene end was trimmed by 5 bases and the J gene end by 4 bases; junction bases not matched to a gene: 9. The CDR3 is made up of 16 amino acids. The CDR3 DNA is TGTGCCAGCAGTCCCCCGATAGCGGGGAGCACCGGGGAGCTGTTTTTT. It yields the protein CASSPPIAGSTGELFF.

This clonotype came up a few times. The chain couples TRBV7-9 to TRBJ2-7; 7 nucleotides match TRBD1. CDR1 is SEHNR and CDR2 is FQNEAQ in the germline V gene (reference sequence). The CDR3 is made up of 11 amino acids. With V trimmed by 8 bases and J by 3 bases, 1 base remained unmatched. The chain's CDR3 is CASGTDYEQYV. The CDR3 DNA reads as TGTGCCAGCGGGACAGACTACGAGCAGTACGTC.

V and J are TRBV6-1 and TRBJ2-7, with D hard to call. V lost 7 bases, J lost 7 bases, and 11 bases lay in between. Looked up from germline, CDR1 is MNHNS and CDR2 is SASEGT. This CDR3 has 11 residues. This CDR3 is CASIWGVEQYV. In nucleotides, the CDR3 is TGTGCCAGCATATGGGGTGTGGAGCAGTACGTC.

This clonotype has a single count. The V call is TRBV11-2, the J call TRBJ2-2; 9 bases map to TRBD1. V gave up 5 bases and J gave up 6 bases; unmatched junction bases: 7. Germline lookup yields CDR1 SGHAT and CDR2 FQNNGV. The CDR3 is made up of 15 amino acids. CDR3 loop: CASSPNRGRAGELFF. CDR3 sequence (DNA): TGTGCCAGCAGCCCGAACAGGGGGCGCGCCGGGGAGCTGTTTTTT. Full variable domain (remainder filled in from reference TRBV11-2 and TRBJ2-2): EAGVAQSPRYKIIEKRQSVAFWCNPISGHATLYWYQQILGQGPKLLIQFQNNGVVDDSQLPKDRFSAERLKGVDSTLKIQPAKLEDSAVYLCASSPNRGRAGELFFGEGSRLTVL.

The gene calls are TRBV7-9 and TRBJ2-3; possibly TRBD2 for D (6 bases). The CDR3 consists of 15 residues. CDR1 and CDR2 (germline): SEHNR, FQNEAQ (reference sequence). Trimming removed 5 bases at V and 2 bases at J, with 14 bases between. CDR3 nucleotides: TGTGCCAGCAGCCCCAGGGCGGGAATCACAGATACGCAGTATTTT. It encodes CASSPRAGITDTQYF.

The V gene is TRBV12-3 or TRBV12-4, the J gene TRBJ2-7; TRBD1 matches 10 bases. CDR3 length: 15 amino acids. V shed 10 bases, J shed 0 bases, and the junction held 9 bases outside the gene matches. In DNA form, the CDR3 reads TGTGCCACCGGACAGGGGGGATTCGCCTCCTACGAGCAGTACGTC. It codes for CATGQGGFASYEQYV.

This chain connects TRBV6-2 or TRBV6-3 to TRBJ2-5, with 8 bases matching TRBD2. The V gene end was trimmed by 10 bases and the J gene end by 3 bases; junction bases not matched to a gene: 7. The CDR3 covers 13 residues. Per the germline V gene, CDR1 is MNHEY and CDR2 is SVGEGT. CDR3 protein: CAISGGREETQYF. CDR3 bases: TGTGCCATCTCGGGGGGGCGGGAAGAGACCCAGTACTTC.

This clonotype was seen only a few times. The rearrangement links TRBV19 to TRBJ1-5; D unresolved. Trimming pared 3 bases from V and 3 bases from J, leaving 9 bases between. The CDR3 has 14 amino acids. The germline CDR1 and CDR2 sequences are LNHDA and SQIVND (reference sequence). This chain's CDR3 is CASSIARDNQPQHF. The CDR3 DNA sequence: TGTGCCAGTAGTATCGCTCGAGACAATCAGCCCCAGCATTTT.

The gene calls are TRBV7-9 and TRBJ2-3; D remains unclear. The V gene lost 8 bases and the J gene lost 1 base, with 10 bases spanning the gap. Germline V gives CDR1 SEHNR, CDR2 FQNEAQ (reference sequence). CDR3 length: 13 amino acids. The CDR3 loop reads CASFQLGTDTQYF. The DNA of the CDR3 is TGTGCCAGCTTCCAGCTTGGCACAGATACGCAGTATTTT. Using reference TRBV7-9 and TRBJ2-3 for the parts outside the CDR3, the full variable domain is DTGVSQNPRHKITKRGQNVTFRCDPISEHNRLYWYRQTLGQGPEFLTYFQNEAQLEKSRLLSDRFSAERPKGSFSTLEIQRTEQGDSAMYLCASFQLGTDTQYFGPGTRLTVL.

This clonotype was observed a single time. V and J are TRBV18 and TRBJ2-1; possibly TRBD2 for D (5 bases). This CDR3 has 14 amino acids. The germline V gene has CDR1 KGHSH and CDR2 LQKENI. V was clipped by 7 bases and J by 0 bases, with 10 bases between them. CDR3: CASLEGSSYNEQFF. The DNA for the CDR3 is TGTGCCAGCTTAGAGGGAAGCTCCTACAATGAGCAGTTCTTC.

This sequence joins TRBV12-3 or TRBV12-4 and TRBJ1-5; D uncertain. V dropped 3 bases and J dropped 2 bases, with 8 bases sitting between them. CDR3 length equals 14 residues. CDR3 DNA: TGTGCCAGCAGTTTCGACACTGGCAATCAGCCCCAGCATTTT. Encoded protein: CASSFDTGNQPQHF.

This chain joins TRBV30 and TRBJ1-5; 9 bases map to TRBD1. V shed 1 base, J shed 9 bases, and the junction held 7 bases outside the gene matches. From germline, CDR1 is GTSNPN and CDR2 SVGIG (reference sequence). The CDR3 consists of 14 residues. CDR3 protein: CAWSAGQGGLPQHF. CDR3 coding DNA: TGTGCCTGGAGTGCGGGACAGGGAGGGCTGCCCCAGCATTTT.

The chain combines TRBV4-1 with TRBJ2-3, with 12 bases identical to TRBD2. Germline lookup yields CDR1 MGHRA and CDR2 YSYEKL. The CDR3 has 16 amino acids. V shed 4 bases, J shed 5 bases, and the junction held 7 bases outside the gene matches. This CDR3 is CASSLLAGGRVDTQYF. CDR3 nucleotides: TGCGCCAGCAGCCTCCTAGCGGGGGGGCGAGTAGATACGCAGTATTTT.